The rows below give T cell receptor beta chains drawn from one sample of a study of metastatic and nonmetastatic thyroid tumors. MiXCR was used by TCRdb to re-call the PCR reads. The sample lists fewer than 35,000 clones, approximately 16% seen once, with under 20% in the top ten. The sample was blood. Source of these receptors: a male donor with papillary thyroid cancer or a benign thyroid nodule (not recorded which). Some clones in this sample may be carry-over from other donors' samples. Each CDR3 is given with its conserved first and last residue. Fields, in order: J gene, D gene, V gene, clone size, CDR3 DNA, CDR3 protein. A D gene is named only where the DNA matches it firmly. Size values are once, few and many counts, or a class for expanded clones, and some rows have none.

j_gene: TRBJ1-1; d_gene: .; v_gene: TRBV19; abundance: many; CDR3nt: TGTGCCAGTAGTATAGACGGGATCTCCACTGAAGCTTTCTTT; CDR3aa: CASSIDGISTEAFF
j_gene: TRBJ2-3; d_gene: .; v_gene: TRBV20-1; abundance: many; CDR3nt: TGCTCCGGGGCCGATTTCACAGATACGCAGTATTTT; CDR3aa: CSGADFTDTQYF
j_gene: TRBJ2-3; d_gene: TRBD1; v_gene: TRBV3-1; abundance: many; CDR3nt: TGTGCCAGCACTACAGGGGCGGGTGGAACAGATACGCAGTATTTT; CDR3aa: CASTTGAGGTDTQYF
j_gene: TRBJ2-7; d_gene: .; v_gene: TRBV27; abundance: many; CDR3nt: TGTGCCAGCAGTTTGACCGGGCGGGGTAGCTACGAGCAGTACTTC; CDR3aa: CASSLTGRGSYEQYF
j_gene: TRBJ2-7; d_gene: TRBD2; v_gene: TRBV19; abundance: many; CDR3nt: TGTGCCAGTAGTATTTTAGCGGGAGAGAACGAGCAGTACTTC; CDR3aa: CASSILAGENEQYF
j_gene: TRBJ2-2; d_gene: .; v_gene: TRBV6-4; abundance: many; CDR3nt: TGTGCCAGCAGTTTGAGGGAGACCGGGGAGCTGTTTTTT; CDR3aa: CASSLRETGELFF
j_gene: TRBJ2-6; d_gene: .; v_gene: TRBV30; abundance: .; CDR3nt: TGTGCCTGGAGTGTAGGGGTTGGGGCCAACGTCCTGACTTTC; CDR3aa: CAWSVGVGANVLTF
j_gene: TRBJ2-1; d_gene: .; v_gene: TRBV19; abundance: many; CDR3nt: TGTGCCAGTAGTATTGAAGGGAATGAGCAGTTCTTC; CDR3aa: CASSIEGNEQFF
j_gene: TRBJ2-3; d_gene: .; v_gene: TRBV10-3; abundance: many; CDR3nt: TGTGCCACCGCTGGCAGCACAGATACGCAGTATTTT; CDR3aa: CATAGSTDTQYF
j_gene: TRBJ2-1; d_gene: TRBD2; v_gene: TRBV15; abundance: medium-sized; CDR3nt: TGTGCCAGTTCGGGACTAGCGGGAGAGGAGCAGTTCTTC; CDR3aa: CASSGLAGEEQFF
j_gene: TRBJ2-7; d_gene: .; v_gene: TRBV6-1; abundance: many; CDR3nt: TGTGCCAGCAGAACCTTGGGCGAGCAGTACTTC; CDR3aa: CASRTLGEQYF
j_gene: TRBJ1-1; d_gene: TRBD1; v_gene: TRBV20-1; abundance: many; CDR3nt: TGCAGTGCCCCGGGCGGGACAGGGGCGCGAAACACTGAAGCTTTCTTT; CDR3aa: CSAPGGTGARNTEAFF
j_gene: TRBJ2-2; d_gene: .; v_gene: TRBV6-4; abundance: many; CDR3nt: TGTGCCAGCAGTCGGGACTTGAACACCGGGGAGCTGTTTTTT; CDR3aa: CASSRDLNTGELFF
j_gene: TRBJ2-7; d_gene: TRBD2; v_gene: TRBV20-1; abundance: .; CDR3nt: TGCAGTGCTAGAGATCTAGCGGGAGGGCCCTGGTACTTC; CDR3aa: CSARDLAGGPWYF
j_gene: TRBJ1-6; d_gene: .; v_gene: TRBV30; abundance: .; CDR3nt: TGTGCCTGGATCGAAGACCCGGGCACACCCCTCCACTTT; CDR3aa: CAWIEDPGTPLHF
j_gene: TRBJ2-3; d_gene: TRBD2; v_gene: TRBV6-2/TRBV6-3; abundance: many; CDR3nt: TGTGCCAGCAGCCTCCTAGCGGGAGCGGTGTCAGATACGCAGTATTTT; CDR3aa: CASSLLAGAVSDTQYF
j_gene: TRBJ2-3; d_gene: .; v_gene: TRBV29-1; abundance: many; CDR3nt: TGCAGCGTTGTGCTTAGCACAGATACGCAGTATTTT; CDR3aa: CSVVLSTDTQYF
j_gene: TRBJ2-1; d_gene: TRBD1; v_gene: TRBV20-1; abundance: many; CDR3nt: TGCAGTGCTAGAGGGGGACAGCCGGGATTTTGGAATGAGCAGTTCTTC; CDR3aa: CSARGGQPGFWNEQFF
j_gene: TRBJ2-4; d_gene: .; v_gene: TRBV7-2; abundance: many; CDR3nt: TGTGCCAGCAGCCCGAAGGAGGCCAAAAACATTCAGTACTTC; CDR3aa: CASSPKEAKNIQYF
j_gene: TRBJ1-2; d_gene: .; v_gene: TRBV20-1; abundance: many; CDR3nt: TGCAGTGTTGCTATTCAGGGGAGGTATTATGGCTACACCTTC; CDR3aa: CSVAIQGRYYGYTF